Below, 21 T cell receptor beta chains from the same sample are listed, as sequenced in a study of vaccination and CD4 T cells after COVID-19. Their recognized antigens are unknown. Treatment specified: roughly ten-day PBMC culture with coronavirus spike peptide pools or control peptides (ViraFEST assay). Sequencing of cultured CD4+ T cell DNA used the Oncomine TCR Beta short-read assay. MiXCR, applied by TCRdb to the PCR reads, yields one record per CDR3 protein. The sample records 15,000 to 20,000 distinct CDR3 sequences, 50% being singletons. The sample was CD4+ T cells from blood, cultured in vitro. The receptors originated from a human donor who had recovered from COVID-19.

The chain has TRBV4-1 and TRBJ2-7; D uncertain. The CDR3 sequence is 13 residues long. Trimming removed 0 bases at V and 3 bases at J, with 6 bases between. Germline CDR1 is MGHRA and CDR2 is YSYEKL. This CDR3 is CASSQEWGYEQYF. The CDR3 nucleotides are TGCGCCAGCAGCCAAGAGTGGGGCTACGAGCAGTACTTC.

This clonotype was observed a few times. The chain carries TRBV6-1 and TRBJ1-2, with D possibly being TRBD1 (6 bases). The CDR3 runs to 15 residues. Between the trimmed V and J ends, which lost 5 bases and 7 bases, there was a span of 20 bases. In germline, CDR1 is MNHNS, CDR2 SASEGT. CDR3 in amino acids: CASSQKGTGQSGYTF. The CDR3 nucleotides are TGTGCCAGCAGTCAAAAAGGGACGGGACAATCTGGCTACACCTTC.

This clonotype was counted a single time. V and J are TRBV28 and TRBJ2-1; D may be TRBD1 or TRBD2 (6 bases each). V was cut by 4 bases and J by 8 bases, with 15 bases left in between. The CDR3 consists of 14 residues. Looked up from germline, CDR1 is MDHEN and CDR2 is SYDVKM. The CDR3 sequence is CASSWRGTKDEQFF. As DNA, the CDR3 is TGTGCCAGCAGTTGGAGGGGGACAAAGGATGAGCAGTTCTTC.

The CDR3: CASSLDPEMRGAGELFF. The CDR3 DNA reads TGTGCCAGCAGCTTAGACCCCGAAATGAGGGGGGCTGGGGAGCTGTTTTTT. The genes are TRBV7-6 and TRBJ2-2; D tentatively fits TRBD1 or TRBD2 (6 bases each). Trimming removed 1 base at V and 8 bases at J, with 20 bases between. From germline, CDR1 is SGHVS and CDR2 FNYEAQ. CDR3 size: 17 residues.

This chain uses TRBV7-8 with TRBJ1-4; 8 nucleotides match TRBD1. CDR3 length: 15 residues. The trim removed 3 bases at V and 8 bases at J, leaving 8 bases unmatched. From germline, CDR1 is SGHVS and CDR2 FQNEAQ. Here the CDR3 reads CASSFLGQGGEKLFF. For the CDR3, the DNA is TGTGCCAGCAGCTTCCTCGGACAGGGAGGCGAAAAACTGTTTTTT.

The CDR3 reads CASSPGTVTGELFF. The CDR3 region has the DNA TGTGCCAGCAGTCCCGGGACAGTCACCGGGGAGCTGTTTTTT. The chain joins TRBV6-4 to TRBJ2-2; 7 bases map to TRBD1. Trimming cost V 5 bases and J 4 bases; bases outside gene matches: 4. The CDR3 spans 14 residues. Germline CDR1 reads MRHNA; CDR2 reads SNTAGT.

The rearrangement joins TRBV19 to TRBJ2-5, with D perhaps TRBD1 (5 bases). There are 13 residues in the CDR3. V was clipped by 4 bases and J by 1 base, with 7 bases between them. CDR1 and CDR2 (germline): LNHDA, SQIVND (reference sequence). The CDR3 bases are TGTGCCAGTAGTAGACAGACCCAAGAGACCCAGTACTTC. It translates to CASSRQTQETQYF.

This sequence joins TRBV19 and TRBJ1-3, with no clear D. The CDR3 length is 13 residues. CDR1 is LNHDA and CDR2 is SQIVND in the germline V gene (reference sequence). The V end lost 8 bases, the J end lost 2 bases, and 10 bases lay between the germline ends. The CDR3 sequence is CASANGPGNTIYF. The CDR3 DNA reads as TGTGCCAGTGCAAACGGGCCTGGAAACACCATATATTTT.

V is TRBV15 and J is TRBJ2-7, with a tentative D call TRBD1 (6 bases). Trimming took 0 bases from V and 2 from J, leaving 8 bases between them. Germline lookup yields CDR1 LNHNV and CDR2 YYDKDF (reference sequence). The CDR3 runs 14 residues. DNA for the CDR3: TGTGCCACCAGCAGAGACAGGGGAACCTACGAGCAGTACTTC. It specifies CATSRDRGTYEQYF.

This chain's CDR3 is CASSGITDTQYF. The CDR3 DNA reads as TGTGCCAGCAGTGGGATCACAGATACGCAGTATTTT. The chain is built from TRBV27 and TRBJ2-3; D call uncertain. Per germline, CDR1 MNHEY and CDR2 SMNVEV (reference sequence). The CDR3 runs 12 residues. The V gene lost 5 bases and the J gene lost 2 bases, with 5 bases spanning the gap.

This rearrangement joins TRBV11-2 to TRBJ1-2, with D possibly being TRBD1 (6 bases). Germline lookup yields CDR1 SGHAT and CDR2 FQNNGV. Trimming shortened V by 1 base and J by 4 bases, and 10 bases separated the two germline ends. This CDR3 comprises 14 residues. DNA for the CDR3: TGTGCCAGCAGCTTAGTTGGACAGACCTATGGCTACACCTTC. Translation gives CASSLVGQTYGYTF.

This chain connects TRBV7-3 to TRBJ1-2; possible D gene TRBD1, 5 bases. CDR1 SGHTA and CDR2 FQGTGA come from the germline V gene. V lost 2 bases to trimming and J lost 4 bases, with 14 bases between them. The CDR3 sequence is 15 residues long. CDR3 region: CASSLDGGGVYGYTF. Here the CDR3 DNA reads TGTGCCAGCAGCTTAGATGGGGGAGGTGTCTATGGCTACACCTTC.

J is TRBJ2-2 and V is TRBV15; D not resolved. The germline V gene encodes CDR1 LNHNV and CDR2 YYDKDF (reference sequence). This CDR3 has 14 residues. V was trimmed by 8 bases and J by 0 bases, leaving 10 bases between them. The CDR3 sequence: CATGLHANTGELFF. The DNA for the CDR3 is TGTGCCACCGGTCTGCACGCGAACACCGGGGAGCTGTTTTTT.

The CDR3 DNA sequence: TGTGCCTGGAGAGGGGGGCAGGGATTAAATCAGCCCCAGCATTTT. It encodes CAWRGGQGLNQPQHF. The chain is built from TRBV30 and TRBJ1-5; D possibly corresponds to TRBD1 (6 bases). The CDR3 is 15 residues long. The ends were cut back, 3 bases at V and 4 bases at J, with 16 bases in the middle. Germline CDR1 reads GTSNPN; CDR2 reads SVGIG (reference sequence).

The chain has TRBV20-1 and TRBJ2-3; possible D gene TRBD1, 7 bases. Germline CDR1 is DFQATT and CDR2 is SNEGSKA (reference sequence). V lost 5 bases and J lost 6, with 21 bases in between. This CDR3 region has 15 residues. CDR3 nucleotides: TGCAGTGCTCCCCAGGGCAGGGGGGTAGCGGATACGCAGTATTTT. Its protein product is CSAPQGRGVADTQYF.

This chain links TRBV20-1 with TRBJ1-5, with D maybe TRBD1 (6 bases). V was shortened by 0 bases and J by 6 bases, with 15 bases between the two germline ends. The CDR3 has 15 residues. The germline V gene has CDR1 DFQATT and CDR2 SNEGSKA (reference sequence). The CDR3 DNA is TGCAGTGCTAGAGACGATAACAGGGAAGGTCAGCCCCAGCATTTT. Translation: CSARDDNREGQPQHF.

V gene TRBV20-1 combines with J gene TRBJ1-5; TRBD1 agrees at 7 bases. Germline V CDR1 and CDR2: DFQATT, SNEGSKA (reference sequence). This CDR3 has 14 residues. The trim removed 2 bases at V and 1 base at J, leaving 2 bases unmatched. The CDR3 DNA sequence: TGCAGTGCTAGAAGACAGGGCAGCAATCAGCCCCAGCATTTT. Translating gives CSARRQGSNQPQHF.

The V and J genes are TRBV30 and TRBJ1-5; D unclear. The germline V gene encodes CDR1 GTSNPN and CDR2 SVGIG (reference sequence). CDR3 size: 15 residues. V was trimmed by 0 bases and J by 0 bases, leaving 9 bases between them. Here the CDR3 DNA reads TGTGCCTGGAGTGTACTTGGGGATAGCAATCAGCCCCAGCATTTT. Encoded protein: CAWSVLGDSNQPQHF.

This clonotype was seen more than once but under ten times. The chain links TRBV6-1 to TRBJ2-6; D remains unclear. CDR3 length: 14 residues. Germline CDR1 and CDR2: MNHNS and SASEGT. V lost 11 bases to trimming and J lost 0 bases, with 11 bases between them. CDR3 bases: TGTGCCGGTGAACCGGGCTCTGGGGCCAACGTCCTGACTTTC. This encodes CAGEPGSGANVLTF.

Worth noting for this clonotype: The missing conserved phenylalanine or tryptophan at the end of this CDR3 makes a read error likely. CDR3 protein: CASSFLTVTDTQYL. The CDR3 region has the DNA TGTGCCAGCAGCTTCCTGACTGTCACAGATACGCAGTATCTT. This chain joins TRBV7-2 and TRBJ2-3, with D uncertain. CDR3 length: 14 residues. Germline V lookup: CDR1 SGHTA, CDR2 FQGNSA. Deletions cut 3 bases from V and 2 bases from J, with 9 bases between.

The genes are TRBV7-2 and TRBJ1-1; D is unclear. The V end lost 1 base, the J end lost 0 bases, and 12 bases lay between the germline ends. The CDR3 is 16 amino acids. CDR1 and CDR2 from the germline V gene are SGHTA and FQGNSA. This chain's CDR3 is CASSLDSLSMNTEAFF. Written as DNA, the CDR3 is TGTGCCAGCAGCTTAGACAGTCTGTCGATGAACACTGAAGCTTTCTTT.